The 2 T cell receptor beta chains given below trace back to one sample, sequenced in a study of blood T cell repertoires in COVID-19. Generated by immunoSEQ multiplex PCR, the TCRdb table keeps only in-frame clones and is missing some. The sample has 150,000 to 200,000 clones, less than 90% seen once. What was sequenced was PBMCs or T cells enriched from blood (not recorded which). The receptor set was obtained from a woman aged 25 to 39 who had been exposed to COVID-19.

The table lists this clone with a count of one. CDR3 in amino acids: CATGTGPPLEQYF. CDR3 coding DNA: TGTGCCACCGGGACAGGACCTCCCCTGGAGCAGTACTTC. The V call is TRBV6-5, the J call TRBJ2-7, with 8 bases identical to TRBD1. Germline lookup yields CDR1 MNHEY and CDR2 SVGAGI. The junction had 12 bases not matched to a gene; V was cut back by 10 bases and J by 7 bases. CDR3 length: 13 residues.

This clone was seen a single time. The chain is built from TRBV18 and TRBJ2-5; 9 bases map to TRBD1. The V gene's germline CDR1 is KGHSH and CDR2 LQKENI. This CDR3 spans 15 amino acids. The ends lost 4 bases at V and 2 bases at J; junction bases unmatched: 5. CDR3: CASSQPGTGQETQYF. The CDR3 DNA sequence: TGTGCCAGCTCACAACCCGGGACAGGGCAAGAGACCCAGTACTTC.